This T cell receptor (beta chain) was identified in a study of cytomegalovirus exposure and HLA in healthy donors. The PCR employed 60 Vbeta primers together with 13 Jbeta primers. Here immunoSEQ multiplex PCR was the method, and the copy in TCRdb shows in-frame clones only, minus some. The data contain roughly 150,000 clones, approximately 79% of them singletons. Germline V gene lookup returns CDR1 GTSNPN and CDR2 SVGIG (reference sequence). The CDR3 covers 14 residues. With 4 bases clipped from V and 5 bases from J, the junction kept 7 bases outside the gene matches. Study results and limitations: Near-uniform donor sequencing depth was presumed by presence/absence analyses. The study flagged some 170 TCR beta chains as cytomegalovirus-associated.

This clone was recorded only once. Its antigen is unidentified. The sequenced material came from PBMCs. V is TRBV30 and J is TRBJ2-1; 8 bases agree with TRBD1. The clonotype originates from a woman aged 45-60 years in good health and CMV-seropositive. The CDR3 nucleotides read TGTGCCTGGACACAGGGGGATTTGAACAATGAGCAGTTCTTC. Its translation: CAWTQGDLNNEQFF.